This entry lists 27 T cell receptor beta chains sequenced from one sample in a study of OX40 agonist ivuxolimab in advanced cancers. The table came from immunoSEQ multiplex PCR; TCRdb's copy has only in-frame clones and leaves some out. Among about 79,000 clones listed, less than 95% were seen once. Sequenced here: CD4+ or CD8+ T cells sorted from blood, sampled in a trial of the OX40 agonist ivuxolimab. These receptors originate from an adult with an advanced solid tumor such as melanoma, head and neck, liver or kidney cancer.

The chain combines TRBV27 with TRBJ2-3, with D uncertain. Germline assignment: CDR1 MNHEY and CDR2 SMNVEV (reference sequence). There are 13 residues in the CDR3. Trimming removed 5 bases at V and 7 bases at J, with 13 bases between. CDR3 amino acids: CASSTPSVNTQYF. DNA of the CDR3: TGTGCCAGCAGTACGCCCAGTGTGAATACGCAGTATTTT.

The genes are TRBV18 and TRBJ1-3; D is perhaps TRBD1 (6 bases). Trimming took 6 bases from V and 7 from J, leaving 16 bases between them. This CDR3 is built from 14 residues. Germline assignment: CDR1 KGHSH and CDR2 LQKENI. The CDR3, as DNA: TGTGCCAGCTCTTTGGACAGCATCGGGAACACCATATATTTT. It translates to CASSLDSIGNTIYF. Combining the CDR3 with reference TRBV18 and TRBJ1-3 gives the whole variable domain NAGVMQNPRHLVRRRGQEARLRCSPMKGHSHVYWYRQLPEEGLKFMVYLQKENIIDESGMPKERFSAEFPKEGPSILRIQQVVRGDSAAYFCASSLDSIGNTIYFGEGSWLTVV.

CDR3: CAWSEGRNQPQHF. The CDR3 nucleotides are TGTGCCTGGAGTGAGGGTCGGAATCAGCCCCAGCATTTT. V is TRBV30 and J is TRBJ1-5; D gene ambiguous. The V gene's germline CDR1 is GTSNPN and CDR2 SVGIG (reference sequence). The CDR3 consists of 13 residues. The ends were cut back, 1 base at V and 4 bases at J, with 8 bases in the middle.

The rearrangement uses TRBV5-1 and TRBJ2-5; tentative D call: TRBD2 (5 bases). Germline V gene lookup returns CDR1 SGHRS and CDR2 YFSETQ. There are 11 residues in the CDR3. Trimming stripped 7 bases from V and 4 bases from J, with 8 bases between. The CDR3 bases are TGCGCCAGCCAGGCGGGAGAGACCCAGTACTTC. Its translation: CASQAGETQYF.

V is TRBV7-9 and J is TRBJ1-2; 11 bases are shared with TRBD1. The V and J ends lost 5 bases and 6 bases, in that order; junction bases with no gene match: 5. CDR1 and CDR2 from the germline V gene are SEHNR and FQNEAQ (reference sequence). The CDR3 is made up of 14 amino acids. CDR3 residues: CASSLPDRGHGYTF. In DNA form, the CDR3 reads TGTGCCAGCAGCCTACCGGACAGGGGGCATGGCTACACCTTC. The variable domain in full, with the rest retrieved from reference TRBV7-9 and TRBJ1-2, is DTGVSQNPRHKITKRGQNVTFRCDPISEHNRLYWYRQTLGQGPEFLTYFQNEAQLEKSRLLSDRFSAERPKGSFSTLEIQRTEQGDSAMYLCASSLPDRGHGYTFGSGTRLTVV.

This clone was recorded only once. The chain combines TRBV6-6 with TRBJ1-5; D is undetermined. The CDR3 spans 13 residues. Germline CDR1 MNHNY, CDR2 SVGAGI (reference sequence). The V end was cut by 5 bases, the J end by 9 bases, with 14 bases between. In DNA form, the CDR3 reads TGTGCCAGCAGTCCGAGACCCGAATGGCCCCAGCATTTT. Amino acids: CASSPRPEWPQHF.

The chain has TRBV6-5 and TRBJ1-2; 9 bases match TRBD1. Germline lookup yields CDR1 MNHEY and CDR2 SVGAGI. V shed 0 bases and J 6 bases; nucleotides not matched to a gene: 8. CDR3 length: 16 amino acids. In DNA, the CDR3 is TGTGCCAGCAGTTACTCGCCCCGGACAGGGGTTCATGGCTACACCTTC. Translation gives CASSYSPRTGVHGYTF.

The V gene is TRBV5-1, the J gene TRBJ1-2; 7 bases match TRBD1. The CDR3 spans 16 residues. CDR1 and CDR2 from the germline V gene are SGHRS and YFSETQ. V lost 3 bases and J lost 5; bases outside the gene matches: 13. CDR3 DNA sequence: TGCGCCAGCAGCTCCTCCGACAGGGCGCGTACTTATGGCTACACCTTC. It yields the protein CASSSSDRARTYGYTF. The complete variable domain, with remaining parts taken from reference TRBV5-1 and TRBJ1-2, reads KAGVTQTPRYLIKTRGQQVTLSCSPISGHRSVSWYQQTPGQGLQFLFEYFSETQRNKGNFPGRFSGRQFSNSRSEMNVSTLELGDSALYLCASSSSDRARTYGYTFGSGTRLTVV.

This clone was observed once. The rearrangement uses TRBV4-2 and TRBJ2-5, with D hard to call. Germline assignment: CDR1 LGHNA and CDR2 YNFKEQ. This CDR3 is 14 amino acids long. V was clipped by 1 base and J by 1 base, with 7 bases between them. The CDR3 DNA follows: TGTGCCAGCAGCCAAGGGCATTCCCAAGAGACCCAGTACTTC. It specifies CASSQGHSQETQYF.

This chain joins TRBV5-6 and TRBJ1-4, with a possible D match to TRBD1 (6 bases). CDR1 is SGHDT, CDR2 YYEEEE, per germline. V lost 0 bases, J lost 8 bases, and 17 bases lay in between. The CDR3 is made up of 16 amino acids. CDR3 in amino acids: CASSLASGAFREKLFF. CDR3 sequence (DNA): TGTGCCAGCAGCTTGGCGTCGGGGGCTTTTCGAGAAAAACTGTTTTTT.

The chain is built from TRBV29-1 and TRBJ2-3, with 10 positions matching TRBD2. Germline V gene lookup returns CDR1 SQVTM and CDR2 ANQGSEA. This CDR3 is 15 amino acids long. With 5 bases clipped from V and 1 base from J, the junction kept 6 bases outside the gene matches. The CDR3 DNA is TGCAGCGTTCGCCCCGGGACTAGCGGCACAGATACGCAGTATTTT. It encodes CSVRPGTSGTDTQYF.

The chain is built from TRBV18 and TRBJ1-2; 9 nucleotides agree with TRBD1. Germline CDR1 KGHSH, CDR2 LQKENI. The CDR3 covers 15 residues. V trimming: 0 bases; J trimming: 6 bases; junction bases outside the gene matches: 5. CDR3 region: CASSPPPQGADGYTF. In nucleotides, the CDR3 is TGTGCCAGCTCACCACCTCCACAGGGGGCGGATGGCTACACCTTC.

This sequence joins TRBV10-3 and TRBJ2-7, with 8 bases fitting TRBD1. CDR3 length: 13 amino acids. Germline values: CDR1 ENHRY, CDR2 SYGVKD. Trimming removed 7 bases from V and 4 bases from J; junction bases left unmatched: 6. CDR3 sequence (DNA): TGTGCCATCATGGGACAGGAAGAGTACGAGCAGTACTTC. Translation gives CAIMGQEEYEQYF.

This clone appeared a single time. The chain recombines TRBV5-4 with TRBJ1-1; unclear D gene. Per the germline V gene, CDR1 is SGHNT and CDR2 is YYREEE (reference sequence). The ends were cut back, 0 bases at V and 8 bases at J, with 11 bases in the middle. The CDR3 sequence is 13 residues long. The CDR3 loop reads CASSLEELREAFF. CDR3 nucleotide sequence: TGTGCCAGCAGCTTGGAGGAACTACGAGAAGCTTTCTTT.

This rearrangement joins TRBV6-5 to TRBJ1-5; weak D call: TRBD1 (6 bases). The V end lost 6 bases, the J end lost 3 bases, and 15 bases lay between the germline ends. CDR1 and CDR2 from the germline V gene are MNHEY and SVGAGI. The CDR3 spans 15 residues. The CDR3 DNA follows: TGTGCCAGCAGCCCAGGACAGACTCTCAATCAGCCCCAGCATTTT. Protein product: CASSPGQTLNQPQHF.

The chain carries TRBV7-9 and TRBJ1-6; 7 bases fit TRBD1. Germline CDR1 SEHNR, CDR2 FQNEAQ (reference sequence). V was pared by 4 bases and J by 7 bases, with 16 bases of the junction left unmatched. The CDR3 has 18 amino acids. CDR3 nucleotide sequence: TGTGCCAGCAGCTCCGGGCGGGACAGACCCCTCGGGAATTCACCCCTCCACTTT. Amino acids: CASSSGRDRPLGNSPLHF.

V is TRBV4-1 and J is TRBJ2-3, with D perhaps TRBD2 (6 bases). The CDR3 has 13 residues. Germline loops: CDR1 MGHRA, CDR2 YSYEKL. Trimming pared 7 bases from V and 4 bases from J, leaving 12 bases between. The CDR3 DNA is TGCGCCAGCACCACAACGGGGGCAGATACGCAGTATTTT. Residues: CASTTTGADTQYF.

The rearrangement uses TRBV28 and TRBJ1-3; D possibly corresponds to TRBD1 (6 bases). Per germline, CDR1 MDHEN and CDR2 SYDVKM. The CDR3 spans 16 residues. V was shortened by 6 bases and J by 0 bases, with 15 bases between the two germline ends. The CDR3 bases are TGTGCCAGCAGCCCAGGACAGCCATCCTCTGGAAACACCATATATTTT. Encoded protein: CASSPGQPSSGNTIYF.

The rearrangement uses TRBV11-2 and TRBJ1-2, with D possibly matching TRBD1 (6 bases). Trimming left V 1 base short and J 7 bases short, with 10 bases between. Per the germline V gene, CDR1 is SGHAT and CDR2 is FQNNGV. CDR3 size: 13 residues. The CDR3 coding sequence is TGTGCCAGCAGCTTAGGGGGGCTGGCTGGCTACACCTTC. It specifies CASSLGGLAGYTF.

The rearrangement joins TRBV7-2 to TRBJ1-1; a weak D match, TRBD1 (5 bases). Trimming removed 2 bases at V and 9 bases at J, with 16 bases between. CDR1 is SGHTA and CDR2 is FQGNSA in the germline V gene. The CDR3 runs to 14 residues. CDR3 amino acids: CASSLSRGVRKAFF. The DNA for the CDR3 is TGTGCCAGCAGCTTAAGTCGGGGGGTCCGTAAAGCTTTCTTT.

In its sample, this clone ranks as medium-sized. V gene TRBV7-2 combines with J gene TRBJ1-3, with 8 bases matching TRBD1. CDR3 length: 14 amino acids. Germline V CDR1 and CDR2: SGHTA, FQGNSA. The junction had 2 bases not matched to a gene; V was cut back by 5 bases and J by 2 bases. In DNA, the CDR3 is TGTGCCAGCAGCCCACAGGGGGCTGGAAACACCATATATTTT. Translated, it gives CASSPQGAGNTIYF.

V usage is TRBV6-6 and J usage is TRBJ1-1; 8 positions agree with TRBD1. The germline V gene encodes CDR1 MNHNY and CDR2 SVGAGI (reference sequence). V gave up 6 bases and J gave up 11 bases; unmatched junction bases: 5. This CDR3 has 11 amino acids. The DNA for the CDR3 is TGTGCCAGCAGCGGGACAGGCACGGCTTTCTTT. Encoded protein: CASSGTGTAFF.

The genes are TRBV7-2 and TRBJ1-3, with D perhaps TRBD1 (5 bases). Germline lookup yields CDR1 SGHTA and CDR2 FQGNSA. V shed 5 bases and J shed 1 base, with 12 bases lying between them. The CDR3 has 15 residues. This chain's CDR3 is CASSQQAGSGNTIYF. CDR3 coding DNA: TGTGCCAGCAGCCAACAGGCTGGATCTGGAAACACCATATATTTT.

The chain links TRBV5-4 to TRBJ1-6; D is undetermined. V was pared by 5 bases and J by 8 bases, with 14 bases between. Germline V lookup: CDR1 SGHNT, CDR2 YYREEE (reference sequence). The CDR3 is made up of 14 amino acids. CDR3: CASRATAQDSPLHF. The CDR3 DNA follows: TGTGCCAGCAGGGCCACAGCGCAGGATTCACCCCTCCACTTT.

The rearrangement links TRBV6-5 to TRBJ1-2, with D perhaps matching TRBD1 (6 bases). With 6 bases removed from V and 5 bases from J, the gap between germline ends came to 13 bases. This CDR3 spans 13 amino acids. The germline V gene encodes CDR1 MNHEY and CDR2 SVGAGI. DNA for the CDR3: TGTGCCAGCAGCTCCGGGACAACTTATGGCTACACCTTC. Amino acid sequence: CASSSGTTYGYTF.

Here the CDR3 reads CASSLDRSTDTQYF. The CDR3 nucleotides read TGTGCCAGCAGCTTAGATCGTAGCACAGATACGCAGTATTTT. The chain recombines TRBV7-9 with TRBJ2-3; D not certain. Trimming removed 1 base at V and 0 bases at J, with 5 bases between. This CDR3 is built from 14 residues. Germline V gives CDR1 SEHNR, CDR2 FQNEAQ (reference sequence).

This chain joins TRBV5-4 and TRBJ2-3; TRBD2 matches 12 bases. The CDR3 has 16 residues. CDR1 and CDR2 from the germline V gene are SGHNT and YYREEE (reference sequence). V shed 4 bases, J shed 2 bases, and the junction held 5 bases outside the gene matches. In nucleotides, the CDR3 is TGTGCCAGCAGCCCTGGACTAGCGGGGCACACAGATACGCAGTATTTT. This sequence encodes CASSPGLAGHTDTQYF.